The 27 T cell receptor beta chains presented below share a single source sample, sequenced in a study of T cell responses to AZD1222 COVID-19 vaccine (dated by TCRdb to the early 2020s). Interpreted using the paper, the time point label stands for: baseline before first vaccination. Library method: the immunoSEQ multiplex PCR assay. Held by TCRdb, this immuneACCESS table contains in-frame sequences only and omits some clones. Under half of the omission traces to an unresolved V gene where checked; the cause of the rest is unknown. The sample profile shows tens of thousands of clones; 70% to 90% of them were found once. The ten most abundant clones make up approximately 5.4% of the sample. The sample consisted of peripheral blood, taken on day 0 of AZD1222 vaccination. These TCRs come from an adult in good health.

The chain has TRBV28 and TRBJ1-2, with unresolved D. The germline V gene encodes CDR1 MDHEN and CDR2 SYDVKM. The CDR3 runs to 13 residues. V was shortened by 2 bases and J by 7 bases, with 11 bases between the two germline ends. The CDR3 sequence: CASSLNSLAGYTF. The CDR3 region has the DNA TGTGCCAGCAGTTTAAATTCGTTGGCTGGCTACACCTTC.

The genes are TRBV5-1 and TRBJ1-1; D gene uncertain. The CDR3 length is 14 residues. Germline-derived CDR1 and CDR2 are SGHRS and YFSETQ. The V end lost 0 bases, the J end lost 0 bases, and 6 bases lay between the germline ends. The chain's CDR3 is CASSLVGLNTEAFF. As DNA, the CDR3 is TGCGCCAGCAGCTTGGTCGGATTGAACACTGAAGCTTTCTTT.

V usage is TRBV9 and J usage is TRBJ1-2, with TRBD1 matching over 7 bases. The CDR3 covers 17 residues. With 0 bases clipped from V and 0 bases from J, the junction kept 8 bases outside the gene matches. Germline V gene sequence: CDR1 SGDLS, CDR2 YYNGEE. CDR3 amino acids: CASSVDPRQGTNYGYTF. The CDR3 DNA follows: TGTGCCAGCAGCGTAGATCCCCGACAGGGAACTAACTATGGCTACACCTTC.

This chain uses TRBV6-5 with TRBJ2-7; the match to TRBD2 covers 9 bases. The V gene's germline CDR1 is MNHEY and CDR2 SVGAGI. With V trimmed by 5 bases and J by 5 bases, 7 bases remained unmatched. The CDR3 is made up of 14 amino acids. The DNA for the CDR3 is TGTGCCAGCAGTATGGCGGGGGGGGGTGACGAGCAGTACTTC. This translates into CASSMAGGGDEQYF.

CDR3 nucleotides: TGTGCCAGCTCACCAAACAGGAACTATGGCTACACCTTC. Residues: CASSPNRNYGYTF. This chain connects TRBV18 to TRBJ1-2, with D possibly TRBD1 on 5 matching bases. The CDR3 length is 13 residues. The germline V gene encodes CDR1 KGHSH and CDR2 LQKENI. V was clipped by 2 bases and J by 2 bases, with 6 bases between them.

The V gene is TRBV19, the J gene TRBJ1-1; 8 nucleotides match TRBD1. Trimming removed 10 bases from V and 7 bases from J; junction bases left unmatched: 5. This CDR3 comprises 11 residues. Germline values: CDR1 LNHDA, CDR2 SQIVND (reference sequence). CDR3 in amino acids: CATTGDIEAFF. Here the CDR3 DNA reads TGTGCCACGACAGGGGATATTGAAGCTTTCTTT.

The chain links TRBV28 to TRBJ1-2; D might be TRBD1 (5 bases). V dropped 3 bases and J dropped 3 bases, with 14 bases sitting between them. The CDR3 spans 15 residues. Germline CDR1 reads MDHEN; CDR2 reads SYDVKM. Written as DNA, the CDR3 is TGTGCCAGCAGTTTCACCCGGGGGGTGGACTATGGCTACACCTTC. The encoded protein is CASSFTRGVDYGYTF.

The genes are TRBV12-3 or TRBV12-4 and TRBJ1-1; no definite D call. Trimming removed 3 bases at V and 1 base at J, with 6 bases between. This CDR3 is 13 amino acids long. As DNA, the CDR3 is TGTGCCAGCAGTTTGGTCAAGAACACTGAAGCTTTCTTT. The encoded protein is CASSLVKNTEAFF.

The chain couples TRBV19 to TRBJ1-5; TRBD1 matches 9 bases. From germline, CDR1 is LNHDA and CDR2 SQIVND (reference sequence). V was clipped by 5 bases and J by 6 bases; unmatched bases: 8. The CDR3 has 15 amino acids. CDR3 nucleotide sequence: TGTGCCAGTAGTGGGGGACAGGGAATGTTTCAGCCCCAGCATTTT. Translation gives CASSGGQGMFQPQHF.

The chain recombines TRBV20-1 with TRBJ1-2, with D uncertain. The CDR3 runs 13 residues. Trimming took off 3 bases at V and 3 bases at J, with 11 bases between the two ends. The germline CDR1 and CDR2 sequences are DFQATT and SNEGSKA (reference sequence). The DNA of the CDR3 is TGCAGTGCTAGTTTCAGGATCGACTATGGCTACACCTTC. Its translation is CSASFRIDYGYTF.

This sequence joins TRBV9 and TRBJ2-7; 9 nucleotides align to TRBD2. V was clipped by 1 base and J by 4 bases; unmatched bases: 9. CDR3 length: 16 residues. Germline loops: CDR1 SGDLS, CDR2 YYNGEE. CDR3 in DNA: TGTGCCAGCAGCGTATCGGCTAGCGGGGCGACTTACGAGCAGTACTTC. Translated: CASSVSASGATYEQYF.

The chain recombines TRBV6-5 with TRBJ1-3, with unresolved D. The germline V gene has CDR1 MNHEY and CDR2 SVGAGI. The germline V and J ends were trimmed by 0 bases and 4 bases, with 4 bases remaining between them. The CDR3 is 13 residues long. The CDR3 is CASSYSRGNTIYF. DNA for the CDR3: TGTGCCAGCAGTTACTCGAGAGGAAACACCATATATTTT.

This clone appeared a single time. V gene TRBV2 combines with J gene TRBJ2-1; no definite D call. Trimming removed 7 bases at V and 6 bases at J, with 13 bases between. Germline CDR1 SNHLY, CDR2 FYNNEI. This CDR3 is 13 amino acids long. In nucleotides, the CDR3 is TGTGCCAGCAAGGGCGCGCGCGCCAATGAGCAGTTCTTC. Translation gives CASKGARANEQFF.

The CDR3 here is CASSVSPPGMGLTDTQYF. CDR3 bases: TGTGCCAGCAGCGTATCCCCCCCAGGGATGGGACTCACAGATACGCAGTATTTT. The chain uses TRBV9 and TRBJ2-3; TRBD2 is a possible D gene (6 bases). With 1 base removed from V and 2 bases from J, the gap between germline ends came to 20 bases. CDR1 and CDR2 from the germline V gene are SGDLS and YYNGEE. This CDR3 has 18 residues. The variable domain in full, with the rest retrieved from reference TRBV9 and TRBJ2-3, is DSGVTQTPKHLITATGQRVTLRCSPRSGDLSVYWYQQSLDQGLQFLIQYYNGEERAKGNILERFSAQQFPDLHSELNLSSLELGDSALYFCASSVSPPGMGLTDTQYFGPGTRLTVL.

This chain links TRBV3-1 (or the pseudogene TRBV3-2) with TRBJ2-5; D may be TRBD2 (6 bases). The CDR3 consists of 15 residues. V dropped 0 bases and J dropped 2 bases, with 10 bases sitting between them. Germline V gene data show CDR1 as LGHDT and CDR2 as YNNKEL (reference sequence). CDR3 loop: CASSQDGGPQETQYF. DNA for the CDR3: TGTGCCAGCAGCCAAGACGGGGGACCTCAAGAGACCCAGTACTTC.

The V call is TRBV9, the J call TRBJ2-7; the D gene is possibly TRBD2 (6 bases). The V gene's germline CDR1 is SGDLS and CDR2 YYNGEE. Trimming pared 2 bases from V and 2 bases from J, leaving 17 bases between. The CDR3 has 16 amino acids. In nucleotides, the CDR3 is TGTGCCAGCAGCGTGGGACGGGGCGGAGGGACCTACGAGCAGTACTTC. Its protein is CASSVGRGGGTYEQYF.

The J gene is TRBJ1-4, the V gene TRBV7-6; D is unclear. Germline V gene sequence: CDR1 SGHVS, CDR2 FNYEAQ. CDR3 length: 15 residues. Trimming left V 1 base short and J 4 bases short, with 10 bases between. The CDR3 loop is CASSLGGQNNEKLFF. The CDR3 DNA is TGTGCCAGCAGCTTAGGAGGTCAGAATAATGAAAAACTGTTTTTT.

CDR3 nucleotides: TGTGCCAGCAAACCAAGACAGGGACCCTATGGCTACACCTTC. Protein: CASKPRQGPYGYTF. The V and J genes are TRBV6-4 and TRBJ1-2; 7 bases align to TRBD1. The germline gives CDR1 MRHNA, CDR2 SNTAGT. Trimming at V came to 7 bases and at J to 4 bases, leaving 9 bases not matched to a gene. The CDR3 has 14 residues.

The chain has TRBV7-2 and TRBJ2-2, with 8 bases aligning to TRBD1. Germline V gives CDR1 SGHTA, CDR2 FQGNSA. This CDR3 contains 16 residues. The junction had 1 base not matched to a gene; V was cut back by 0 bases and J by 1 base. CDR3: CASSLAGTGNTGELFF. In DNA form, the CDR3 reads TGTGCCAGCAGCTTAGCCGGGACAGGGAACACCGGGGAGCTGTTTTTT. The full variable domain, completed using reference TRBV7-2 and TRBJ2-2, is GAGVSQSPSNKVTEKGKDVELRCDPISGHTALYWYRQSLGQGLEFLIYFQGNSAPDKSGLPSDRFSAERTGGSVSTLTIQRTQQEDSAVYLCASSLAGTGNTGELFFGEGSRLTVL.

This clone was recorded once. The rearrangement links TRBV24-1 to TRBJ2-2; 7 bases line up with TRBD1. This CDR3 contains 16 residues. CDR1 and CDR2 from the germline V gene are KGHDR and SFDVKD. V lost 5 bases, J lost 3 bases, and 8 bases stayed unmatched. The CDR3 DNA reads as TGTGCCACCAGTGGCGGAAAGGGGGCGGACACCGGGGAGCTGTTTTTT. It translates to CATSGGKGADTGELFF.

This chain uses TRBV10-3 with TRBJ2-7; D may match TRBD1 or TRBD2 (5 bases each). The germline V gene has CDR1 ENHRY and CDR2 SYGVKD. This CDR3 contains 15 residues. Trimming cost V 2 bases and J 5 bases, with 16 bases left between them. CDR3 region: CAISEVVGPSNEQYF. The CDR3 DNA sequence: TGTGCCATCAGTGAGGTAGTGGGACCGTCAAACGAGCAGTACTTC.

The chain recombines TRBV11-2 with TRBJ2-3; D gene ambiguous. The ends were cut back, 1 base at V and 6 bases at J, with 14 bases in the middle. Germline-derived CDR1 and CDR2 are SGHAT and FQNNGV. The CDR3 has 15 amino acids. The CDR3 loop reads CASSLGPSQADTQYF. In nucleotides, the CDR3 is TGTGCCAGCAGCTTAGGACCCTCGCAGGCGGATACGCAGTATTTT.

This clone was recorded only once. This chain connects TRBV6-1 to TRBJ1-5; the D is unclear. The V end lost 2 bases, the J end lost 4 bases, and 9 bases lay between the germline ends. From germline, CDR1 is MNHNS and CDR2 SASEGT. CDR3 length: 14 residues. In DNA form, the CDR3 reads TGTGCCAGCAGTGAAAGGGTTCGGAATCAGCCCCAGCATTTT. Translation gives CASSERVRNQPQHF.

J is TRBJ1-2 and V is TRBV5-4, with 9 bases identical to TRBD1. The CDR3 length is 15 residues. V shed 3 bases and J 4 bases; nucleotides not matched to a gene: 7. Germline V gene lookup returns CDR1 SGHNT and CDR2 YYREEE (reference sequence). CDR3 loop: CASSYGGTGPYGYTF. In DNA form, the CDR3 reads TGTGCCAGCAGCTATGGTGGGACAGGGCCCTATGGCTACACCTTC.

The gene calls are TRBV5-4 and TRBJ1-1; TRBD1 might be the D (5 bases). This CDR3 spans 16 amino acids. Germline V gives CDR1 SGHNT, CDR2 YYREEE (reference sequence). V was pared by 0 bases and J by 0 bases, with 12 bases between. CDR3 DNA: TGTGCCAGCAGCTTGGGCACAGGAGCCATGAACACTGAAGCTTTCTTT. It codes for CASSLGTGAMNTEAFF.

The chain employs TRBV9 and TRBJ1-2; no reliable D call. Between the trimmed V and J ends, which lost 1 base and 6 bases, there was a span of 10 bases. CDR1 and CDR2 from the germline V gene are SGDLS and YYNGEE. The CDR3 has 13 amino acids. CDR3 DNA sequence: TGTGCCAGCAGCGTAACCGGGCTTGATGGCTACACCTTC. Encoded protein: CASSVTGLDGYTF.

V and J are TRBV9 and TRBJ1-2, with D tentatively TRBD1 (6 bases). CDR3 length: 15 residues. V lost 2 bases and J 2 bases, leaving 13 bases between the germline ends. Germline values: CDR1 SGDLS, CDR2 YYNGEE. The CDR3 DNA reads as TGTGCCAGCAGCGTTGGGGGCTCCTTGAACTATGGCTACACCTTC. It yields the protein CASSVGGSLNYGYTF.